The clone carrying this T cell receptor (beta chain) was observed a handful of times. The antigen is undetermined. Using unique molecular identifiers, the investigators prepared the TCRbeta library. Via MiXCR, TCRdb re-called the PCR reads, giving one row per CDR3 protein. The sample includes roughly 570,000 distinct CDR3 sequences, 25% to 30% seen only once; the top ten take approximately 39%. The germline V gene has CDR1 SGHRS and CDR2 YFSETQ. Trimming cost V 7 bases and J 7 bases; bases outside gene matches: 8. The CDR3 runs 13 residues. This entry comes from a study of T-cell reconstitution after alpha-beta-depleted transplantation in children. Points from the study as a whole: From newly produced T cells came most of the T-cell counts and diversity one year after transplant. Recipient T cells and thymic progenitors that survived gave rise to the high TCRbeta diversity observed at day 60 in some patients. Alpha-beta T cells present about two months after transplant were reported to originate from several hundred expanded graft clones.

J is TRBJ1-3 and V is TRBV5-1, with 7 nucleotides matching TRBD1. The material sequenced was PBMCs, taken before TCRalphabeta/CD19-depleted stem cell transplant. This TCR was recovered from a boy under two years old with Wiskott-Aldrich syndrome, due to receive a stem cell transplant. The CDR3 coding sequence is TGCGCCAGCTCATCGACAGGGTCCAACACCATATATTTT. Its translation is CASSSTGSNTIYF.